What follows are 5 T cell receptor beta chains derived from one specimen sequenced in a study of T cell responses to AZD1222 COVID-19 vaccine. Sequencing used immunoSEQ multiplex PCR; TCRdb keeps in-frame clones, though not all of them. The sample records around 190,000 clones, around 90% being singletons. Specimen: peripheral blood, collected on day 0 of AZD1222 vaccination. These receptors were collected from an adult in good health.

This clone has just one count. This chain uses TRBV18 with TRBJ1-5; maybe TRBD1 (6 bases). The V and J ends lost 0 bases and 4 bases respectively, with 7 bases between them. From germline, CDR1 is KGHSH and CDR2 LQKENI. The CDR3 has 14 amino acids. DNA of the CDR3: TGTGCCAGCTCACCACCAGGGGGAAATCAGCCCCAGCATTTT. Translated, it gives CASSPPGGNQPQHF.

This clone was seen a handful of times. This chain connects TRBV5-1 to TRBJ1-1; TRBD1 matches at 11 bases. The junction had 5 bases not matched to a gene; V was cut back by 4 bases and J by 6 bases. The CDR3 loop spans 14 amino acids. Germline-derived CDR1 and CDR2 are SGHRS and YFSETQ. The CDR3 sequence: CASSLDRGLSEAFF. Here the CDR3 DNA reads TGCGCCAGCAGCCTGGACAGGGGGCTGTCTGAAGCTTTCTTT.

The rearrangement joins TRBV19 to TRBJ1-2; perhaps TRBD1 as D (6 bases). CDR1 and CDR2 (germline): LNHDA, SQIVND (reference sequence). V was trimmed by 11 bases and J by 4 bases, leaving 20 bases between them. The CDR3 length is 14 residues. DNA for the CDR3: TGTGCCTGTCGAGGGGGTGGCAGGGGCTATGGCTACACCTTC. As protein: CACRGGGRGYGYTF.

The V and J genes are TRBV7-9 and TRBJ1-2; 9 bases match TRBD1. The length of the CDR3 is 12 residues. Trimming removed 5 bases from V and 13 bases from J; junction bases left unmatched: 8. From germline, CDR1 is SEHNR and CDR2 FQNEAQ (reference sequence). CDR3 bases: TGTGCCAGCAGCCAGGACAGGGGCGGTTTCACCTTC. Protein: CASSQDRGGFTF.

CDR3 residues: CASSPLDEQYF. The CDR3 bases are TGTGCCAGCTCACCGTTAGACGAGCAGTACTTC. The chain joins TRBV18 to TRBJ2-7; D is uncertain. CDR1 is KGHSH and CDR2 is LQKENI in the germline V gene. The CDR3 is 11 residues long. Trimming took 3 bases from V and 5 from J, leaving 5 bases between them. Full variable domain (remainder filled in from reference TRBV18 and TRBJ2-7): NAGVMQNPRHLVRRRGQEARLRCSPMKGHSHVYWYRQLPEEGLKFMVYLQKENIIDESGMPKERFSAEFPKEGPSILRIQQVVRGDSAAYFCASSPLDEQYFGPGTRLTVT.